This entry concerns a single T cell receptor (beta chain). Its antigen is not yet known. It has no much larger one-base neighbor in the sample; base qualities were not kept. This entry is derived from a study of blood T cell repertoires in COVID-19 (TCRdb year 2020). Study-wide context: Collaborator samples came from the United States, Italy and Spain and covered acute and convalescent phases of COVID-19. The prospective study material was composed of cDNA or gDNA derived from T cells, B-cell-depleted T cells, or PBMCs. The dataset comprised deeply sampled blood TCRbeta repertoires from subjects exposed to, actively infected with, or recovered from COVID-19. A freely available public database, intended as a resource for researchers studying the immune response to SARS-CoV-2, is where the repertoires were released. The samples were drawn from the first 160 participants of the ongoing ImmuneRACE study and from over a thousand subjects provided by 6 global collaborators. The sample metadata nearly always contained a de-identified subject ID, COVID-19 status, age in years and sex. Where available, HLA class I and class II types were obtained from metadata supplied by the sample provider rather than from assay-based typing. Here is what the overall study found, with its caveats: The amount of clinical and demographic metadata varied by source and participant and was provided uncurated.

From a lookup of the germline V gene, CDR1 and CDR2 are MGHRA and YSYEKL. Measured from the cysteine to the phenylalanine, the CDR3 is 16 residues long. Here the CDR3 DNA is all that survives: 48 bases in frame from base 1. Cut back by 2 bases and 8 bases, the V and J ends lie 16 bases apart. The immunoSEQ Assay, a bias-controlled multiplex PCR, was used to amplify TCRbeta CDR3 regions from genomic DNA. For the original study's pipeline: Nucleated cell counts per sample were estimated from amplification of reference gene primers within the assay. Sequence reads were collapsed and filtered to measure the absolute abundance of every unique TCRbeta CDR3 rearrangement. For each sample, productive Simpson clonality was calculated as the square root of Simpson's diversity index over productive rearrangements. Held by TCRdb, this immuneACCESS table contains in-frame sequences only and omits some clones. Under half of the omission traces to an unresolved V gene where checked; the cause of the rest is unknown. V, J and clone size are taken as reported in that table, and D and trimming were inferred from the DNA itself. The sample records 250,000 to 300,000 clones, around 83% of which are singletons. 4.5% to 6% of the sample belongs to the ten largest clones.

Participants in the prospective study were aged about 18 to 100 years, lived in some 24 United States geographic areas, and enrolled through a virtual design. To assign participants to cohorts, the prospective study relied on clinical history that participants themselves reported in a screening survey and a study questionnaire. Exposed participants had been in contact with someone with a PCR-confirmed or clinician-diagnosed COVID-19 case within 2 weeks of study entry. Each participant in the prospective study had whole blood, serum and a nasopharyngeal or oropharyngeal swab collected by mobile phlebotomists. Participants in the prospective study had the option to provide additional blood draws and questionnaires over a roughly 2-month period. Blood samples from the prospective study were shipped frozen or at room temperature prior to DNA extraction.

The V gene is TRBV4-1 and the J gene is TRBJ1-6, and TRBD1 may be the D gene, going by 6 matching bases. The sample was PBMCs or T cells enriched from blood (not recorded which). This sequence was found in a man aged 35 to 55 who had been exposed to COVID-19. The CDR3 protein: CASSQIRQARDSPLHF. The nucleotide sequence reads as follows: TGCGCCAGCAGCCAAATAAGACAGGCGCGGGATTCACCCCTCCACTTT.